This T cell receptor (beta chain) was sequenced during a study of CD8 T cells in Susac syndrome. The RNA, about 0.45 to 1 ug, was put through reverse transcription using random hexamers. immunoSEQ multiplex PCR amplified TCR beta CDR3 across 54 Vbeta, 13 Jbeta. Each CDR3 protein is one row after TCRdb ran MiXCR on the immunoSEQ multiplex PCR reads. The sample contains under 200,000 distinct CDR3 sequences, 85% to 95% of which appear only once. Sequencing of TCR beta covered CD8+ and CD4+ T cells obtained from blood. Material: CD4+ T cells from PBMCs. The receptor's source is a human donor in good health.

This CDR3 reads CASSPLGGRQETQYF. DNA for the CDR3: TGTGCCAGCAGCCCCTTAGGTGGACGCCAAGAGACCCAGTACTTC. The chain has TRBV5-4 and TRBJ2-5; D remains ambiguous. The CDR3 is made up of 15 amino acids. In germline, CDR1 is SGHNT, CDR2 YYREEE (reference sequence). V lost 4 bases to trimming and J lost 1 base, with 14 bases between them.